These T cell receptor beta chains were read from a single sample in a study of blood T cell repertoires in COVID-19. The protocol was immunoSEQ multiplex PCR, while the TCRdb copy is restricted to in-frame clones and leaves out a portion. The sample records 130,000 to 150,000 clones, approximately 90% being singletons. Sample: peripheral blood. Receptor source: a human donor in a cohort sampled during active COVID-19. Both conserved end residues are part of each CDR3. Each record gives: V gene, J gene, D gene, CDR3 DNA, CDR3 protein. The D gene is left open where the match is weak.

V: TRBV18; J: TRBJ2-6; D: -; DNA: TGTGCCAGCTCGGCACAAGGGGCCGGGGGGGCCAACGTCCTGACTTTC; CDR3: CASSAQGAGGANVLTF
V: TRBV6-5; J: TRBJ1-6; D: TRBD1; DNA: TGTGCCAGCAAGGGGACAGGGGTATATTCACCCCTCCACTTT; CDR3: CASKGTGVYSPLHF
V: TRBV7-8; J: TRBJ1-2; D: -; DNA: TGTGCCAGCCAAAAAGGACAGCACTATGGCTACACCTTC; CDR3: CASQKGQHYGYTF
V: TRBV18; J: TRBJ2-5; D: TRBD2; DNA: TGTGCCAGCTCAGGGACTAGCGGGCCACAAGAGACCCAGTACTTC; CDR3: CASSGTSGPQETQYF
V: TRBV4-1; J: TRBJ2-1; D: -; DNA: TGCGCCAGCAGCCAAGGGACAGTAAACTACAATGAGCAGTTCTTC; CDR3: CASSQGTVNYNEQFF
V: TRBV13; J: TRBJ1-1; D: TRBD1; DNA: TGTGCCAGCAGCCAGGGGACAGGGAACACTGAAGCTTTCTTT; CDR3: CASSQGTGNTEAFF
V: TRBV6-5; J: TRBJ2-1; D: TRBD2; DNA: TGTGCCAGCAGTTACGGGACTAGCGGGAGGTACAATGAGCAGTTCTTC; CDR3: CASSYGTSGRYNEQFF
V: TRBV2; J: TRBJ2-3; D: -; DNA: TGTGCCAGCAGTGCGGGGGTTACTAGCACAGATACGCAGTATTTT; CDR3: CASSAGVTSTDTQYF
V: TRBV3-1/TRBV3-2; J: TRBJ2-5; D: TRBD2; DNA: TGTGCCAGCAGCCGCCTGAGCGGGGAAGAGACCCAGTACTTC; CDR3: CASSRLSGEETQYF
V: TRBV24-1; J: TRBJ2-5; D: TRBD2; DNA: TGTGCCACCAGTGATTTTAGCGGGGGAACCCAAGAGACCCAGTACTTC; CDR3: CATSDFSGGTQETQYF
V: TRBV7-7; J: TRBJ1-4; D: TRBD1; DNA: TGTGCCAGCAGCTTAAGTTACGGGCAGGGGGGAAAACTGTTTTTT; CDR3: CASSLSYGQGGKLFF
V: TRBV4-2; J: TRBJ2-4; D: TRBD2; DNA: TGTGCCAGCAGCCCCGACAGGGTCTCACTAGCGGGGGGTTTAGCCAAAAACATTCAGTACTTC; CDR3: CASSPDRVSLAGGLAKNIQYF
V: TRBV24-1; J: TRBJ2-1; D: -; DNA: TGTGCCACCAGTGATCCGGTCTACAATGAGCAGTTCTTC; CDR3: CATSDPVYNEQFF
V: TRBV6-6; J: TRBJ2-3; D: TRBD2; DNA: TGTGCCAGCAGCTTGACTAGCGGGGGCACAGATACGCAGTATTTT; CDR3: CASSLTSGGTDTQYF
V: TRBV11-3; J: TRBJ1-2; D: TRBD1; DNA: TGTGCCAGCAAACCCCTAGGGGGCAGTTACGGCTACACCTTC; CDR3: CASKPLGGSYGYTF
V: TRBV9; J: TRBJ2-3; D: -; DNA: TGTGCCAGCAGCGTAGGTACAGGGCCCACGGATACGCAGTATTTT; CDR3: CASSVGTGPTDTQYF
V: TRBV29-1; J: TRBJ1-2; D: TRBD1; DNA: TGCAGCGTTGCCGTTCAGGGGGGAGGTGGCTACACCTTC; CDR3: CSVAVQGGGGYTF
V: TRBV6-5; J: TRBJ2-1; D: -; DNA: TGTGCCAGCAGTAACAGTAGCTCCTACAATGAGCAGTTCTTC; CDR3: CASSNSSSYNEQFF